This T cell receptor beta chain comes out of a study of OX40 agonist ivuxolimab in advanced cancers. Study-wide context: Antecedent anti-PD-1, anti-PD-L1 or anti-CTLA-4 therapy was permissible, with about 40% having received some.

Between the trimmed V and J ends, which lost 4 bases and 2 bases, there was a span of 15 bases. This CDR3 spans 16 amino acids. Germline CDR1 is MDHEN and CDR2 is SYDVKM. Individuals having autoimmune disease history or systemic immunosuppression were not enrolled. Measured with immunoSEQ multiplex PCR; TCRdb has only the in-frame clones, and not every one. The sample records around 68,000 clones, 80% to 90% being singletons. Source: CD4+ or CD8+ T cells sorted from blood, taken in a trial of the OX40 agonist ivuxolimab. The clonotype originates from an adult with an advanced solid tumor such as melanoma, head and neck, liver or kidney cancer. The V and J genes are TRBV28 and TRBJ1-3; D gene ambiguous. CDR3 DNA sequence: TGTGCCAGCAGTTCTGAGGGTAGCGGGACTGGAAACACCATATATTTT. Protein product: CASSSEGSGTGNTIYF.